Below, 31 T cell receptor beta chains from the same sample are listed, as sequenced in a study of cytomegalovirus exposure and HLA in healthy donors. The PCR contained 60 Vbeta and 13 Jbeta primers. Here immunoSEQ multiplex PCR was the method, and the copy in TCRdb shows in-frame clones only, minus some. The data show under 200,000 clones, 12% seen once. The sequenced material came from PBMCs. The receptors come from a man aged 45-65 years in good health and CMV-seropositive.

The chain carries TRBV28 and TRBJ1-6; perhaps TRBD1 as D (6 bases). Trimming removed 6 bases at V and 8 bases at J, with 17 bases between. CDR1 MDHEN and CDR2 SYDVKM come from the germline V gene. This CDR3 region has 15 residues. CDR3 nucleotides: TGTGCCAGCAGACCACATGGGGAGGGGGATTCACCCCTCCACTTT. This sequence encodes CASRPHGEGDSPLHF.

The chain links TRBV4-3 to TRBJ2-2; D might be TRBD1 (6 bases). This CDR3 spans 16 amino acids. Germline V CDR1 and CDR2: LGHNA, YSLEER. Trimming removed 0 bases at V and 2 bases at J, with 10 bases between. CDR3 region: CASSQDTGSNTGELFF. The CDR3 DNA sequence: TGCGCCAGCAGCCAAGATACAGGGTCCAACACCGGGGAGCTGTTTTTT.

The chain carries TRBV7-3 and TRBJ2-5, with TRBD1 as a possible D gene (5 bases). The CDR3 sequence is 14 residues long. V gave up 2 bases and J gave up 6 bases, with 13 bases separating them. The V gene's germline CDR1 is SGHTA and CDR2 FQGTGA. The CDR3 sequence: CASSLGQGGKTQYF. The DNA of the CDR3 is TGTGCCAGCAGCTTAGGGCAGGGTGGGAAGACCCAGTACTTC.

This clone was counted a few times. The rearrangement joins TRBV4-3 to TRBJ1-5; no firm D call. Trimming removed 6 bases at V and 6 bases at J, with 18 bases between. Germline loops: CDR1 LGHNA, CDR2 YSLEER. The length of the CDR3 is 15 residues. The CDR3: CASRPSITESQPQHF. The CDR3 DNA sequence: TGCGCCAGCAGGCCAAGTATCACCGAGAGTCAGCCCCAGCATTTT.

There are a few counts of this clone. The rearrangement links TRBV9 to TRBJ1-2; D is unresolved. The length of the CDR3 is 15 residues. CDR1 and CDR2 (germline): SGDLS, YYNGEE. V shed 0 bases and J shed 0 bases, with 9 bases lying between them. CDR3 in amino acids: CASSVANSPNYGYTF. The DNA of the CDR3 is TGTGCCAGCAGCGTAGCAAACAGCCCTAACTATGGCTACACCTTC.

The CDR3 protein is CASSLGRTAHTEAFF. CDR3 nucleotides: TGTGCCAGCAGCTTAGGAAGGACAGCCCACACTGAAGCTTTCTTT. The rearrangement uses TRBV7-2 and TRBJ1-1; weak D call: TRBD1 (6 bases). In germline, CDR1 is SGHTA, CDR2 FQGNSA. Trimming shortened V by 1 base and J by 3 bases, and 12 bases separated the two germline ends. CDR3 length equals 15 residues.

This clone occurred a few times. The chain carries TRBV5-4 and TRBJ2-1, with D maybe TRBD2 (6 bases). From germline, CDR1 is SGHNT and CDR2 YYREEE (reference sequence). The CDR3 totals 17 residues. V lost 3 bases to trimming and J lost 2 bases, with 18 bases between them. The CDR3 sequence: CASSWGLGGSTYNEQFF. The CDR3 DNA reads as TGTGCCAGCAGCTGGGGTTTGGGGGGTAGTACCTACAATGAGCAGTTCTTC. Complete variable domain (other parts from reference TRBV5-4 and TRBJ2-1): ETGVTQSPTHLIKTRGQQVTLRCSSQSGHNTVSWYQQALGQGPQFIFQYYREEENGRGNFPPRFSGLQFPNYSSELNVNALELDDSALYLCASSWGLGGSTYNEQFFGPGTRLTVL.

This clone has just a few counts. The V gene is TRBV18, the J gene TRBJ1-1, with D maybe TRBD1 (5 bases). Trimming cost V 6 bases and J 1 base, with 9 bases left between them. The CDR3 covers 13 residues. The germline gives CDR1 KGHSH, CDR2 LQKENI. The CDR3 loop is CASSQTGNTEAFF. The DNA of the CDR3 is TGTGCCAGCTCCCAAACAGGGAACACTGAAGCTTTCTTT.

The V and J genes are TRBV6-6 and TRBJ1-6; no clear D. The CDR3 loop spans 15 amino acids. Germline V gene sequence: CDR1 MNHNY, CDR2 SVGAGI (reference sequence). Trimming took off 8 bases at V and 5 bases at J, with 16 bases between the two ends. The CDR3 DNA follows: TGTGCCAGCCTTCTTGCGCGTATGAATAATTCACCCCTCCACTTT. This encodes CASLLARMNNSPLHF.

The J gene is TRBJ1-3, the V gene TRBV7-9, with D possibly being TRBD1 (5 bases). The CDR3 extends over 16 amino acids. Germline V CDR1 and CDR2: SEHNR, FQNEAQ (reference sequence). V was cut by 3 bases and J by 1 base, with 13 bases left in between. CDR3 in amino acids: CASSFPPGGSGNTIYF. The CDR3 DNA sequence: TGTGCCAGCAGCTTCCCCCCGGGGGGGTCTGGAAACACCATATATTTT.

This clone was recorded a few times. V usage is TRBV19 and J usage is TRBJ2-5; TRBD1 matches 7 bases. Germline values: CDR1 LNHDA, CDR2 SQIVND (reference sequence). This CDR3 has 13 amino acids. Trimming at V came to 3 bases and at J to 5 bases, leaving 3 bases not matched to a gene. CDR3 protein: CASSIDRDETQYF. As DNA, the CDR3 is TGTGCCAGTAGTATCGACAGGGATGAGACCCAGTACTTC.

The table lists this clone with a few counts. J is TRBJ2-2 and V is TRBV28, with D perhaps TRBD1 (5 bases). With 4 bases removed from V and 5 bases from J, the gap between germline ends came to 14 bases. Germline V gives CDR1 MDHEN, CDR2 SYDVKM. This CDR3 has 15 residues. Written as DNA, the CDR3 is TGTGCCAGCAGTTACGACGCTCAGGGAACCGGGGAGCTGTTTTTT. Translation: CASSYDAQGTGELFF.

The chain combines TRBV21-1 with TRBJ2-2; TRBD1 is the table's D call, not checked against the DNA. TRBV21-1 is a recognized pseudogene. The CDR3 length is 15 residues. Written as DNA, the CDR3 is TGTGCCAGCAGGACCCGGACAGGTGGCTCCGGGGAGCTGTTTTTT. It codes for CASRTRTGGSGELFF.

This sequence joins TRBV18 and TRBJ2-2; no definite D call. The CDR3 is made up of 15 amino acids. Trimming shortened V by 3 bases and J by 2 bases, and 10 bases separated the two germline ends. CDR1 is KGHSH and CDR2 is LQKENI in the germline V gene. Here the CDR3 reads CASSPLGGNTGELFF. Here the CDR3 DNA reads TGTGCCAGCTCACCTCTCGGCGGAAACACCGGGGAGCTGTTTTTT.

This clone was counted between two and nine times. The V and J genes are TRBV19 and TRBJ1-6; 9 nucleotides align to TRBD1. Trimming removed 5 bases from V and 9 bases from J; junction bases left unmatched: 5. This CDR3 spans 14 amino acids. Germline-derived CDR1 and CDR2 are LNHDA and SQIVND (reference sequence). CDR3 sequence reads: CASSLRDRASPLHF. CDR3 coding DNA: TGTGCCAGTAGTCTCCGGGACAGGGCTTCACCCCTCCACTTT. The full variable domain, with the rest looked up from reference TRBV19 and TRBJ1-6, is DGGITQSPKYLFRKEGQNVTLSCEQNLNHDAMYWYRQDPGQGLRLIYYSQIVNDFQKGDIAEGYSVSREKKESFPLTVTSAQKNPTAFYLCASSLRDRASPLHFGNGTRLTVT.

CDR3 loop: CASSSGQGGRPEAFF. CDR3 DNA: TGTGCCAGCAGCTCGGGACAGGGGGGAAGGCCTGAAGCTTTCTTT. This chain joins TRBV7-2 and TRBJ1-1; 11 bases line up with TRBD1. Trimming removed 4 bases from V and 6 bases from J; junction bases left unmatched: 7. This CDR3 comprises 15 residues. Germline V CDR1 and CDR2: SGHTA, FQGNSA.

This chain links TRBV14 with TRBJ1-2; D gene unclear. Trimming shortened V by 0 bases and J by 8 bases, and 10 bases separated the two germline ends. This CDR3 has 13 residues. Germline values: CDR1 SGHDN, CDR2 FVKESK. CDR3 protein: CASSQDLRGGYTF. In DNA form, the CDR3 reads TGTGCCAGCAGCCAAGATCTCCGGGGAGGCTACACCTTC. Full variable domain (missing parts from reference TRBV14 and TRBJ1-2): EAGVTQFPSHSVIEKGQTVTLRCDPISGHDNLYWYRRVMGKEIKFLLHFVKESKQDESGMPNNRFLAERTGGTYSTLKVQPAELEDSGVYFCASSQDLRGGYTFGSGTRLTVV.

The V call is TRBV7-2, the J call TRBJ2-2, with a tentative D call TRBD1 (6 bases). Trimming pared 6 bases from V and 1 base from J, leaving 12 bases between. The germline gives CDR1 SGHTA, CDR2 FQGNSA. The length of the CDR3 is 15 residues. The CDR3 here is CASSLLGQNTGELFF. The DNA of the CDR3 is TGTGCCAGCAGTCTATTGGGACAGAACACCGGGGAGCTGTTTTTT.

This clone occurred a few times. V and J are TRBV29-1 and TRBJ2-1, with 9 bases aligning to TRBD2. In germline, CDR1 is SQVTM, CDR2 ANQGSEA. The CDR3 is 14 amino acids. V gave up 5 bases and J gave up 8 bases; unmatched junction bases: 10. The CDR3 protein is CSVSVSGGIDEQFF. The CDR3 DNA follows: TGCAGCGTTTCAGTCAGCGGGGGGATAGATGAGCAGTTCTTC.

This clone has a handful of counts. This chain connects TRBV6-6 to TRBJ1-5; 10 bases are a match to TRBD1. V shed 5 bases, J shed 6 bases, and the junction held 7 bases outside the gene matches. Germline V gives CDR1 MNHNY, CDR2 SVGAGI (reference sequence). The CDR3 runs to 15 residues. In nucleotides, the CDR3 is TGTGCCAGCAGTGACCCTGACAGGGGGCGTCAGCCCCAGCATTTT. Protein product: CASSDPDRGRQPQHF.

The chain employs TRBV4-3 and TRBJ2-7; 8 bases are a match to TRBD1. V trimming: 4 bases; J trimming: 2 bases; junction bases outside the gene matches: 7. This CDR3 contains 15 residues. Germline CDR1 and CDR2: LGHNA and YSLEER. The DNA of the CDR3 is TGCGCCAGCAGCCGAGACCCGGGACAGGCCTACGAGCAGTACTTC. Translating gives CASSRDPGQAYEQYF.

This clone has a handful of counts. The chain is built from TRBV7-9 and TRBJ1-2; perhaps TRBD1 as D (6 bases). Trimming stripped 4 bases from V and 2 bases from J, with 11 bases between. The CDR3 is 14 residues long. In germline, CDR1 is SEHNR, CDR2 FQNEAQ (reference sequence). This chain's CDR3 is CASSSETGNYGYTF. CDR3 bases: TGTGCCAGCAGCTCCGAGACAGGAAACTATGGCTACACCTTC.

This clone turned up a few times. The J gene is TRBJ2-7, the V gene TRBV7-2, with D maybe TRBD1 (5 bases). This CDR3 spans 14 amino acids. CDR1 is SGHTA, CDR2 FQGNSA, per germline. V dropped 1 base and J dropped 2 bases, with 9 bases sitting between them. The CDR3 here is CASSLGGRAYEQYF. The CDR3 nucleotides are TGTGCCAGCAGCTTAGGTGGCAGGGCCTACGAGCAGTACTTC. The variable domain in full, with the rest retrieved from reference TRBV7-2 and TRBJ2-7, is GAGVSQSPSNKVTEKGKDVELRCDPISGHTALYWYRQSLGQGLEFLIYFQGNSAPDKSGLPSDRFSAERTGGSVSTLTIQRTQQEDSAVYLCASSLGGRAYEQYFGPGTRLTVT.

The chain is built from TRBV6-6 and TRBJ2-7; 9 positions match TRBD1. This CDR3 has 14 residues. J lost 5 bases, V lost 7 bases, and 9 bases had no gene match. CDR1 and CDR2 (germline): MNHNY, SVGAGI (reference sequence). This CDR3 reads CASKPGQGIHEQYF. The CDR3, as DNA: TGTGCCAGCAAACCGGGACAGGGTATACACGAGCAGTACTTC.

This clone has a handful of counts. V gene TRBV14 combines with J gene TRBJ1-1; 10 nucleotides align to TRBD1. CDR1 and CDR2 (germline): SGHDN, FVKESK. Losses at the gene ends were 0 bases for V and 5 bases for J; bases not matched to a gene: 15. The CDR3 sequence is 19 residues long. CDR3 in DNA: TGTGCCAGCAGCCAAGATTTTATAGGCTCGACAGGGGGCTTAACTGAAGCTTTCTTT. Translation: CASSQDFIGSTGGLTEAFF.

This rearrangement joins TRBV10-1 to TRBJ2-5, with D hard to call. Germline CDR1 reads WNHNN; CDR2 reads SYGVQD (reference sequence). V was clipped by 0 bases and J by 4 bases, with 6 bases between them. This CDR3 is 13 amino acids long. The CDR3 nucleotides are TGCGCCAGCAGTGAGTCACGTAGAGAGACCCAGTACTTC. It translates to CASSESRRETQYF.

This chain connects TRBV5-4 to TRBJ1-1; a weak D match, TRBD1 (6 bases). The length of the CDR3 is 14 residues. V was pared by 3 bases and J by 2 bases, with 11 bases between. Germline CDR1 SGHNT, CDR2 YYREEE (reference sequence). CDR3 nucleotides: TGTGCCAGCAGCTCCGGGACAACTAACACTGAAGCTTTCTTT. This sequence encodes CASSSGTTNTEAFF.

This chain joins TRBV14 and TRBJ2-5; D gene ambiguous. The germline V gene encodes CDR1 SGHDN and CDR2 FVKESK. This CDR3 is built from 12 residues. V was pared by 1 base and J by 5 bases, with 5 bases between. The CDR3 sequence is CASSQVQETQYF. For the CDR3, the DNA is TGTGCCAGCAGCCAAGTACAGGAGACCCAGTACTTC.

The rearrangement joins TRBV28 to TRBJ1-2; D unresolved. The length of the CDR3 is 15 residues. Germline assignment: CDR1 MDHEN and CDR2 SYDVKM. Trimming took off 5 bases at V and 5 bases at J, with 18 bases between the two ends. The CDR3 DNA follows: TGTGCCAGCAGTACTACCGCTTCGTCACCGTATGGCTACACCTTC. Translated: CASSTTASSPYGYTF.

This sequence joins TRBV19 and TRBJ2-5; D gene ambiguous. CDR3 size: 13 residues. V lost 3 bases and J 5 bases, leaving 10 bases between the germline ends. Germline loops: CDR1 LNHDA, CDR2 SQIVND (reference sequence). For the CDR3, the DNA is TGTGCCAGTAGTATTGGTCTTCAGGAGACCCAGTACTTC. It yields the protein CASSIGLQETQYF.

This clone occurred a few times. V is TRBV5-6 and J is TRBJ1-1; the D gene is possibly TRBD1 (5 bases). The CDR3 covers 11 residues. Trimming stripped 5 bases from V and 7 bases from J, with 9 bases between. Per the germline V gene, CDR1 is SGHDT and CDR2 is YYEEEE. CDR3: CASRRGIEAFF. Here the CDR3 DNA reads TGTGCCAGCAGAAGGGGAATTGAAGCTTTCTTT. The variable domain in full, completed from reference TRBV5-6 and TRBJ1-1, reads DAGVTQSPTHLIKTRGQQVTLRCSPKSGHDTVSWYQQALGQGPQFIFQYYEEEERQRGNFPDRFSGHQFPNYSSELNVNALLLGDSALYLCASRRGIEAFFGQGTRLTVV.